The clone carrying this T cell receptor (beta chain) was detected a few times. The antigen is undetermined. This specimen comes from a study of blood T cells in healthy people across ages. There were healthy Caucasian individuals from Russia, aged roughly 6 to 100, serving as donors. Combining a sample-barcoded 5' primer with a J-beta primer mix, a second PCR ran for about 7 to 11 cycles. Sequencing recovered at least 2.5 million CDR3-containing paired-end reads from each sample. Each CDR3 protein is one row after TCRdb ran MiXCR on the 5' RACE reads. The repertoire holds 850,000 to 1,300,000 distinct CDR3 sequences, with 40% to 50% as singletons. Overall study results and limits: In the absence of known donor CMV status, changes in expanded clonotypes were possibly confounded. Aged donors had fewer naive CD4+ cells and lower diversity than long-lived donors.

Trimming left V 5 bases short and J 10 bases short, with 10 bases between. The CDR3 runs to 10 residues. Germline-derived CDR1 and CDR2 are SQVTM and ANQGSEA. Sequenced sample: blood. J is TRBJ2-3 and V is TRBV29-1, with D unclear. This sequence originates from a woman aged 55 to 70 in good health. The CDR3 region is CSVLGIAQYF. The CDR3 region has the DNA TGCAGCGTTCTTGGGATTGCGCAGTATTTT.